This paragraph covers one TCR beta chain sequence. Its antigen is unknown. Germline CDR1 is MNHNS and CDR2 is SASEGT. V was pared by 6 bases and J by 5 bases, with 19 bases between. This CDR3 is 15 amino acids long. The method was immunoSEQ multiplex PCR; TCRdb's version includes in-frame clones alone and lacks a portion of them. The sample consists of more than 50,000 clones, under 85% of them appearing once. This record belongs to a study of neoadjuvant anti-PD-1 for oral cavity cancer. Study results and limitations: Only three patients per response group were TCR-analyzed; validation needed.

The chain links TRBV6-1 to TRBJ1-1; D may be TRBD1 (6 bases). The sequenced sample was PBMCs, obtained before nivolumab (anti-PD-1) treatment. The origin of this receptor is a person aged 40 to 85 with oral cavity squamous cell carcinoma. CDR3: CASRARDKGGTEAFF. CDR3 coding DNA: TGTGCCAGCAGAGCTAGGGACAAGGGGGGGACTGAAGCTTTCTTT.